The T cell receptor (beta chain) under discussion was sequenced for a study of cytomegalovirus exposure and HLA in healthy donors. For the study at large: Samples from HLA-typed donors yielded approximately 80 million unique TCRs in an early data release.

Comments on this clone: Its antigen is not identified.

The CDR3 totals 15 residues. V shed 1 base, J shed 1 base, and the junction held 2 bases outside the gene matches. Germline V gene data show CDR1 as SGHRS and CDR2 as YFSETQ. Study-wide findings and caveats: The CMV antigen specificity of a few CMV-associated chains was confirmed through in vitro analysis. Most TCR sequences showed up rarely, but some public TCRs showed up in many donors.

Primers: 60 Vbeta forward and 13 Jbeta reverse. Measured with immunoSEQ multiplex PCR; TCRdb has only the in-frame clones, and not every one. The sample lists more than 75,000 clones; approximately 69% were seen once. The sequence was obtained from a middle-aged man in good health and CMV-seropositive. The chain combines TRBV5-1 with TRBJ2-1, with 7 bases lining up with TRBD2. The specimen was PBMCs. The CDR3 nucleotides are TGCGCCAGCAGCTTGATTAGCGGGTCCTACAATGAGCAGTTCTTC. Its protein is CASSLISGSYNEQFF. Together with reference TRBV5-1 and TRBJ2-1, the CDR3 gives the full variable domain: KAGVTQTPRYLIKTRGQQVTLSCSPISGHRSVSWYQQTPGQGLQFLFEYFSETQRNKGNFPGRFSGRQFSNSRSEMNVSTLELGDSALYLCASSLISGSYNEQFFGPGTRLTVL.